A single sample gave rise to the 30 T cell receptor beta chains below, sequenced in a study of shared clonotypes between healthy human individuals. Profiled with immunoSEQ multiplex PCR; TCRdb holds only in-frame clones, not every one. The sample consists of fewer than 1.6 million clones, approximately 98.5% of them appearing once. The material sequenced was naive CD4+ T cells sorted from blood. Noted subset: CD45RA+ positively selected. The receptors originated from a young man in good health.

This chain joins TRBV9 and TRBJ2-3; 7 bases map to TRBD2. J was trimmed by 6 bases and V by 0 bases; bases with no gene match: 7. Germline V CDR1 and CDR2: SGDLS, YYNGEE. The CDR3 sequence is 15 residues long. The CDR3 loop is CASSVEGLSGDTQYF. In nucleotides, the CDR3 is TGTGCCAGCAGCGTAGAGGGACTATCGGGGGATACGCAGTATTTT.

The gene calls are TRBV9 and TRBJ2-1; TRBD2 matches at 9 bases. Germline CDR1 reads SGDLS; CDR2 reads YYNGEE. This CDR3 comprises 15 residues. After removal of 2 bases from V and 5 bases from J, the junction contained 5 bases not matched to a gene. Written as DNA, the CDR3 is TGTGCCAGCAGCGTGAGACTAGCGGAAAACAATGAGCAGTTCTTC. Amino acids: CASSVRLAENNEQFF.

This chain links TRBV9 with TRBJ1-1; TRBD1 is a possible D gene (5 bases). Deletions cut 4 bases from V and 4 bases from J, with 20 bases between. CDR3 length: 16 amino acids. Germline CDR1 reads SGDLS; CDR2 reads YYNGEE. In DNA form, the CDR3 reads TGTGCCAGCAGCACGGACCCGGGTCAGGGCGGCACTGAAGCTTTCTTT. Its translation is CASSTDPGQGGTEAFF.

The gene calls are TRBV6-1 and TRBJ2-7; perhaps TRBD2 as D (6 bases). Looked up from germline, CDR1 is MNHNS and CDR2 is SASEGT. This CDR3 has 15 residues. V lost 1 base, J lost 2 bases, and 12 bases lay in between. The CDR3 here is CASSEVGGSTYEQYF. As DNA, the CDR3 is TGTGCCAGCAGTGAAGTGGGGGGATCTACCTACGAGCAGTACTTC.

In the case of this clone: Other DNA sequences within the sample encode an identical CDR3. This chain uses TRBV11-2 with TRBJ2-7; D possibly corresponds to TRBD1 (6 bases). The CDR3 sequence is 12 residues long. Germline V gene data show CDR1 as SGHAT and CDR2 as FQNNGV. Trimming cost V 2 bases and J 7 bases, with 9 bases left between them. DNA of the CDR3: TGTGCCAGCAGCTTACAGGGGTGGGAGCAGTACTTC. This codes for CASSLQGWEQYF.

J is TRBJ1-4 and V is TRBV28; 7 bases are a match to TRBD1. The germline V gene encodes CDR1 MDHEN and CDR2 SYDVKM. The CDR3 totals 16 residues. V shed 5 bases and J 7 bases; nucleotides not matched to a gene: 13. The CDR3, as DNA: TGTGCCAGCAGTCCCCCCCGACAGGGAGTAGGTGAAAAACTGTTTTTT. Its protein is CASSPPRQGVGEKLFF.

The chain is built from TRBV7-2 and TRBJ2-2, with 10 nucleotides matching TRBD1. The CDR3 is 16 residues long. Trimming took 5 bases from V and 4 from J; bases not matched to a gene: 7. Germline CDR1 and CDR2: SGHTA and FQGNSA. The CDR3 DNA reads TGTGCCAGCAGCCAGCGACAGGGGGCGACCACCGGGGAGCTGTTTTTT. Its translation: CASSQRQGATTGELFF.

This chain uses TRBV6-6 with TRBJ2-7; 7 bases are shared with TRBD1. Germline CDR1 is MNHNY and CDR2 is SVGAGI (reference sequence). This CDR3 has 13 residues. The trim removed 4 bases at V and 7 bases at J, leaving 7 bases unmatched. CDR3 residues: CASSSGTVREQYF. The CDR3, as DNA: TGTGCCAGCAGTTCCGGGACAGTTAGGGAGCAGTACTTC.

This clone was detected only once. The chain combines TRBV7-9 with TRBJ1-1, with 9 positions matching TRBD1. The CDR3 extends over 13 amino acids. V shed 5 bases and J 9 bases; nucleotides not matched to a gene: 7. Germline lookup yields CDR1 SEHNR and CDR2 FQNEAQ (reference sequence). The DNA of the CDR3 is TGTGCCAGCAGCCGATGGGACAGGGACCAAGCTTTCTTT. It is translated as CASSRWDRDQAFF.

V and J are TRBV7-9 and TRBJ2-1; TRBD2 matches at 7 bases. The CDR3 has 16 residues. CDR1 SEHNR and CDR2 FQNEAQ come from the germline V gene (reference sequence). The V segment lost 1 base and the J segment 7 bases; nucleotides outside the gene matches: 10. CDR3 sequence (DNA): TGTGCCAGCAGCTTAGTTGCTAGCGGAGATACGAATGAGCAGTTCTTC. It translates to CASSLVASGDTNEQFF.

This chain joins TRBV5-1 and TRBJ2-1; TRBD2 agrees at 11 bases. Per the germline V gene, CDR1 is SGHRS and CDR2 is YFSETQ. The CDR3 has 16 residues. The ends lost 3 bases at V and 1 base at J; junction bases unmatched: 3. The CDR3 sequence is CASSSLAGGSYNEQFF. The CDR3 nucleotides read TGCGCCAGCAGCTCCCTAGCGGGAGGATCCTACAATGAGCAGTTCTTC.

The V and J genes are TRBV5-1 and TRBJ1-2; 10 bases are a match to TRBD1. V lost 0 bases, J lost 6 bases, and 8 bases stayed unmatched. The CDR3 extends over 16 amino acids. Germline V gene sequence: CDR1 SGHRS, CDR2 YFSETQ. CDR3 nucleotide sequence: TGCGCCAGCAGCTTGGCCCCCGGGACAGGGGACCATGGCTACACCTTC. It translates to CASSLAPGTGDHGYTF.

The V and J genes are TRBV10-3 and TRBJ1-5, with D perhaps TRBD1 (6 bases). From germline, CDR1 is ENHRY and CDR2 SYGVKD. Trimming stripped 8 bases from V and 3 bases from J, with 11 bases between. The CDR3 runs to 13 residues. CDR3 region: CAIHRELNQPQHF. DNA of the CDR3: TGTGCCATCCACAGGGAACTCAATCAGCCCCAGCATTTT.

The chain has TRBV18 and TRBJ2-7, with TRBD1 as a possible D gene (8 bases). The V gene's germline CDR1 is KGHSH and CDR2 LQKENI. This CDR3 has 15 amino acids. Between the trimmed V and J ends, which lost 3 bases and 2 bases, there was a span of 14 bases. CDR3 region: CASSPNRGGTYEQYF. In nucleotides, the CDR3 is TGTGCCAGCTCACCCAACAGGGGGGGAACCTACGAGCAGTACTTC.

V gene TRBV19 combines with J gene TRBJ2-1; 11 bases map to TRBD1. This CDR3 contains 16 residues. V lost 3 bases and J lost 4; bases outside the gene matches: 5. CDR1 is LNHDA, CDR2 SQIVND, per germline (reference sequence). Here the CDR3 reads CASSIRTGGGYNEQFF. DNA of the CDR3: TGTGCCAGTAGTATCAGGACAGGGGGCGGATACAATGAGCAGTTCTTC.

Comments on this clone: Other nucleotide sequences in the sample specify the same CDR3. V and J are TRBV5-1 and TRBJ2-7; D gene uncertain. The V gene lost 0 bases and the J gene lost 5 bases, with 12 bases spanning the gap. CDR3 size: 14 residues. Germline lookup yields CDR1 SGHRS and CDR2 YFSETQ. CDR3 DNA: TGCGCCAGCAGCTTGGCCCGCGGTGCGGACGAGCAGTACTTC. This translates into CASSLARGADEQYF.

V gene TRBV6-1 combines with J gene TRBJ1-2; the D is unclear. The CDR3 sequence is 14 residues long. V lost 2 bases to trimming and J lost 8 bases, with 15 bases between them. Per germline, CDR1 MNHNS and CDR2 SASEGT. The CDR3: CASSEYLISNGYTF. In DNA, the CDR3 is TGTGCCAGCAGTGAATATCTGATCTCTAACGGCTACACCTTC.

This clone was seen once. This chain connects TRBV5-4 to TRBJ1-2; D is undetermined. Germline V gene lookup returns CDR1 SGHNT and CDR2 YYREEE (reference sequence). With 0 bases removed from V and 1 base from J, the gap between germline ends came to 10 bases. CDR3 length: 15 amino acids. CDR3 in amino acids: CASSLALLDNYGYTF. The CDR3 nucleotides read TGTGCCAGCAGCTTGGCCTTGTTGGATAACTATGGCTACACCTTC.

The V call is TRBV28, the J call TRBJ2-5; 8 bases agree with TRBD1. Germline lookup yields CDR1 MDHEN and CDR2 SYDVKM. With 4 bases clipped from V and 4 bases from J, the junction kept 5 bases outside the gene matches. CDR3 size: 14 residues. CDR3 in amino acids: CASSSDRVGETQYF. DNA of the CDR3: TGTGCCAGCAGTTCGGACAGGGTGGGAGAGACCCAGTACTTC.

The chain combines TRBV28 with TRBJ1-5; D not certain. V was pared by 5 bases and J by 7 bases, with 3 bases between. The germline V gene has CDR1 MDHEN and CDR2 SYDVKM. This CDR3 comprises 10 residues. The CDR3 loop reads CASSGQPQHF. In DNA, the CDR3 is TGTGCCAGCAGTGGGCAGCCCCAGCATTTT.

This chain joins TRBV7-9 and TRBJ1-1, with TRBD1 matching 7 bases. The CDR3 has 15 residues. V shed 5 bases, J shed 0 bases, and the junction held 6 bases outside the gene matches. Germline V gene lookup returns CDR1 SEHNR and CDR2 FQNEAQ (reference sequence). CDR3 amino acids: CASSGYRGVNTEAFF. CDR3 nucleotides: TGTGCCAGCAGCGGATACAGGGGAGTGAACACTGAAGCTTTCTTT.

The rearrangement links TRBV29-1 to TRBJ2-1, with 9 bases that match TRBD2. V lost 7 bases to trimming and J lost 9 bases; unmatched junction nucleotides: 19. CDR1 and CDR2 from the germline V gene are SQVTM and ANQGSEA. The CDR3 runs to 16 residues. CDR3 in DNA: TGCAGCGCTACCTTTAATCAGGTAGCGGGAGCCGGTGAGCAGTTCTTC. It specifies CSATFNQVAGAGEQFF.

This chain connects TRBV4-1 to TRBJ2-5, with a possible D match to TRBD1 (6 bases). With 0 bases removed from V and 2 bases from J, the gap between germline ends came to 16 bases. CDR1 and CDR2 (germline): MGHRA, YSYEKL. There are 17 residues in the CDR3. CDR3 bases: TGCGCCAGCAGCCAAGATCTTCTTGGGGGCCTACAAGAGACCCAGTACTTC. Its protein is CASSQDLLGGLQETQYF.

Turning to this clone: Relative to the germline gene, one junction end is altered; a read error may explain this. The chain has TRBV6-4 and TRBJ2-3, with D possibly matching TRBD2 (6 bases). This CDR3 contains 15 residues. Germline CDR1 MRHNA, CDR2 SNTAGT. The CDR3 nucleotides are TGTGCCACCAGTCGAGGGAACGGGGGAACAGATACGCAGTATTTT. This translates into CATSRGNGGTDTQYF.

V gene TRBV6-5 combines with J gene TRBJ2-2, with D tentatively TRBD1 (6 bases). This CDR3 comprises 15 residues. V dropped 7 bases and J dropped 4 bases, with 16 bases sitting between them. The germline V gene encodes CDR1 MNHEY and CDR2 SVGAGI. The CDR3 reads CASNLIPGATGELFF. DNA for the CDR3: TGTGCCAGCAATCTAATCCCAGGGGCCACCGGGGAGCTGTTTTTT.

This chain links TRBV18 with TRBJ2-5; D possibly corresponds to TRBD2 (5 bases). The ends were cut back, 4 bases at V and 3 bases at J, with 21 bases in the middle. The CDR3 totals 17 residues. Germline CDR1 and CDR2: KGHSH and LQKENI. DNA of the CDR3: TGTGCCAGCTCACGCACCCGGGCGGCTAGCCGTAAAGAGACCCAGTACTTC. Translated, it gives CASSRTRAASRKETQYF.

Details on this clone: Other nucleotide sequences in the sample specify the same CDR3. This CDR3 reads CASSAASGRSTDTQYF. The CDR3 region has the DNA TGTGCCAGCAGCGCGGCTAGCGGGAGGAGCACAGATACGCAGTATTTT. J is TRBJ2-3 and V is TRBV9; the match to TRBD2 covers 11 bases. Germline CDR1 reads SGDLS; CDR2 reads YYNGEE. V trimming: 3 bases; J trimming: 0 bases; junction bases outside the gene matches: 3. There are 16 residues in the CDR3.

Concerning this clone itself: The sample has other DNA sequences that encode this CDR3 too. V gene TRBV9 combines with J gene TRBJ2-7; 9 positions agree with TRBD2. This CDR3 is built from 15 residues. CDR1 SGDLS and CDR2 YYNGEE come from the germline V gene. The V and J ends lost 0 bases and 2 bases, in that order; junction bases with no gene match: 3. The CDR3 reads CASSVGSGSPYEQYF. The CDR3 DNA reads TGTGCCAGCAGCGTAGGTAGCGGGAGCCCCTACGAGCAGTACTTC.

As DNA, the CDR3 is TGTGCCATCAGTTCAATGGGACCGACCTCTGGGGCCAACGTCCTGACTTTC. Amino acids: CAISSMGPTSGANVLTF. The chain carries TRBV10-3 and TRBJ2-6; the D call may be TRBD1 or TRBD2 (5 bases each). The CDR3 spans 17 residues. Trimming pared 5 bases from V and 0 bases from J, leaving 14 bases between. CDR1 and CDR2 (germline): ENHRY, SYGVKD.

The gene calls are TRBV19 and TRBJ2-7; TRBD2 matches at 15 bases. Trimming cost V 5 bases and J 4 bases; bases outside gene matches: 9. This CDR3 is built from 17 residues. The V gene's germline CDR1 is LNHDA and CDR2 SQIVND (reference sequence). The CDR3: CASSPPGLAGGKYEQYF. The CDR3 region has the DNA TGTGCCAGTAGTCCCCCGGGACTAGCGGGAGGCAAGTACGAGCAGTACTTC. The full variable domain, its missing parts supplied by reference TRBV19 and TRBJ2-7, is DGGITQSPKYLFRKEGQNVTLSCEQNLNHDAMYWYRQDPGQGLRLIYYSQIVNDFQKGDIAEGYSVSREKKESFPLTVTSAQKNPTAFYLCASSPPGLAGGKYEQYFGPGTRLTVT.